Sequencing of this TCR beta chain was carried out in a study of CD8 T cells in Susac syndrome. Germline V gene data show CDR1 as MDHEN and CDR2 as SYDVKM. V was pared by 5 bases and J by 5 bases, with 5 bases of the junction left unmatched. The CDR3 has 15 amino acids. Random hexamers served to reverse transcribe roughly 0.45 to 1 ug RNA. Amplification of TCR beta CDR3 used immunoSEQ multiplex PCR across 54 Vbeta and 13 Jbeta. TCRdb reanalysed the immunoSEQ multiplex PCR reads using MiXCR and keeps one entry per CDR3 protein. This sample carries 140,000 to 150,000 distinct CDR3 sequences, roughly 94% of them seen once, and the ten largest clones take over 0.07%. Controls matched for age and sex were healthy donors.

The sample taken for sequencing was CD4+ T cells from PBMCs. The receptor was derived from a human donor in good health. This chain uses TRBV28 with TRBJ1-5, with TRBD1 matching 11 bases. This CDR3 reads CASSKRTGGDQPQHF. The CDR3 DNA follows: TGTGCCAGCAGTAAGAGGACAGGGGGCGATCAGCCCCAGCATTTT.